The next 27 T cell receptor beta chains were all read from a single sample in a study of blood T cells in healthy people across ages. Sample-barcoded 5' priming and a J-beta primer mix drove a second PCR of roughly 7 to 11 cycles. TCRdb independently ran MiXCR on the 5' RACE reads; one entry per CDR3 protein. The sample yields roughly 680,000 distinct CDR3 sequences, over 40% seen once. Sequencing was done on a sample of blood. The receptors here all came from a woman older than 75 in good health.

This chain links TRBV7-2 with TRBJ2-3; 7 bases map to TRBD1. This CDR3 is built from 16 residues. With 4 bases clipped from V and 2 bases from J, the junction kept 9 bases outside the gene matches. CDR1 SGHTA and CDR2 FQGNSA come from the germline V gene. The CDR3 is CASSSGRDRYTDTQYF. In DNA form, the CDR3 reads TGTGCCAGCAGCTCAGGTCGGGACAGATACACAGATACGCAGTATTTT.

This clonotype has at least ten counts. This rearrangement joins TRBV21-1 to TRBJ2-7; no check of the table's D call, TRBD1, against the DNA was made. TRBV21-1 is shown as a pseudogene. The CDR3 is made up of 15 amino acids. As DNA, the CDR3 is TGTGCCAGCAGCATAGACGACCCCGGACGTCTCGAGCGGTACTTC. Translating it yields CASSIDDPGRLERYF.

This clonotype appeared many times. V and J are TRBV12-3 or TRBV12-4 and TRBJ2-1; D uncertain. Trimming took 1 base from V and 8 from J, leaving 3 bases between them. The CDR3 consists of 11 residues. The CDR3 sequence is CASSLGDEQFF. CDR3 coding DNA: TGTGCCAGCAGTTTAGGGGATGAGCAGTTCTTC.

This clonotype has only one observation. This chain joins TRBV4-1 and TRBJ2-1; D ambiguous. Germline loops: CDR1 MGHRA, CDR2 YSYEKL. This CDR3 comprises 17 residues. With 1 base removed from V and 3 bases from J, the gap between germline ends came to 16 bases. CDR3 nucleotides: TGCGCCAGCAGCCAAGTCGTGCGGAACCTAATCTACAATGAGCAGTTCTTC. Translating gives CASSQVVRNLIYNEQFF.

This sequence joins TRBV5-6 and TRBJ1-5; D remains unclear. This CDR3 spans 12 amino acids. V was pared by 2 bases and J by 5 bases, with 5 bases between. Germline CDR1 SGHDT, CDR2 YYEEEE. The CDR3 here is CASSFVDQPQHF. CDR3 coding DNA: TGTGCCAGCAGCTTTGTGGATCAGCCCCAGCATTTT. The whole variable domain, filled in from reference TRBV5-6 and TRBJ1-5, reads DAGVTQSPTHLIKTRGQQVTLRCSPKSGHDTVSWYQQALGQGPQFIFQYYEEEERQRGNFPDRFSGHQFPNYSSELNVNALLLGDSALYLCASSFVDQPQHFGDGTRLSIL.

This clonotype has just one count. A much larger clone lies a single base off, so this may be a read error. The chain employs TRBV3-1 and TRBJ2-1; either TRBD1 or TRBD2 may supply D (6 bases each). The CDR3 loop spans 14 amino acids. Germline CDR1 LGHDT, CDR2 YNNKEL (reference sequence). V was pared by 7 bases and J by 7 bases, with 17 bases between. CDR3 in DNA: TGTGCCAGCACCCTCCCGGGGGCCGAAAATGAGCAGTTCTTC. This codes for CASTLPGAENEQFF.

This chain joins TRBV7-3 and TRBJ2-2; D call uncertain. This CDR3 has 15 residues. Looked up from germline, CDR1 is SGHTA and CDR2 is FQGTGA. Trimming shortened V by 4 bases and J by 2 bases, and 11 bases separated the two germline ends. CDR3 nucleotides: TGTGCCAGCAGCTACCGTGGGCCAAACACCGGGGAGCTGTTTTTT. Protein sequence: CASSYRGPNTGELFF.

The rearrangement joins TRBV27 to TRBJ2-1, with 16 nucleotides matching TRBD2. CDR3 length: 20 amino acids. Trimming took 4 bases from V and 7 from J; bases not matched to a gene: 16. The germline V gene has CDR1 MNHEY and CDR2 SMNVEV (reference sequence). The CDR3 loop is CASSSTPLPGLAGGSNEQFF. The DNA of the CDR3 is TGTGCCAGCAGTTCCACTCCCTTACCGGGACTAGCGGGAGGGTCGAATGAGCAGTTCTTC.

The CDR3 DNA reads TGTGCCAGTCCGGGGATAGCTAACTATGGCTACACCTTC. It encodes CASPGIANYGYTF. This chain joins TRBV28 and TRBJ1-2; D is ambiguous. The germline V and J ends were trimmed by 9 bases and 0 bases, with 11 bases remaining between them. The germline CDR1 and CDR2 sequences are MDHEN and SYDVKM. The CDR3 totals 13 residues.

Many counts were recorded for this clonotype. The V call is TRBV6-5, the J call TRBJ2-1; 8 bases match TRBD2. Germline assignment: CDR1 MNHEY and CDR2 SVGAGI. The CDR3 loop spans 16 amino acids. V trimming: 2 bases; J trimming: 8 bases; junction bases outside the gene matches: 11. Here the CDR3 DNA reads TGTGCCAGCAGTTACCCTCGGGGGGGCCTGTTCTATGAGCAGTTCTTC. This sequence encodes CASSYPRGGLFYEQFF.

A note on this clonotype: A much larger clone lies a single base off, so this may be a read error. The chain joins TRBV15 to TRBJ2-3; 10 nucleotides match TRBD1. The CDR3 loop spans 17 amino acids. Looked up from germline, CDR1 is LNHNV and CDR2 is YYDKDF (reference sequence). The CDR3 loop reads CATNRDGTGEMTDTQYF. CDR3 nucleotide sequence: TGTGCCACCAACAGAGATGGGACAGGGGAAATGACAGATACGCAGTATTTT.

Only one count was recorded for this clonotype. Just one base apart from a much larger clone, this may be a read error. The V gene is TRBV20-1, the J gene TRBJ1-5; 7 positions agree with TRBD1. Germline CDR1 reads DFQATT; CDR2 reads SNEGSKA (reference sequence). Trimming took 1 base from V and 6 from J; bases not matched to a gene: 3. CDR3 size: 13 residues. The CDR3 sequence: CSARGQGCQPQHF. The CDR3 bases are TGCAGTGCTAGAGGACAGGGTTGTCAGCCCCAGCATTTT.

The chain is built from TRBV7-2 and TRBJ2-7; possible D gene TRBD1, 6 bases. The V and J ends lost 5 bases and 2 bases respectively, with 16 bases between them. Germline values: CDR1 SGHTA, CDR2 FQGNSA. The CDR3 spans 15 residues. The CDR3 region is CASSEHRAGAYEQYF. DNA of the CDR3: TGTGCCAGCAGCGAACATCGAGCAGGGGCCTACGAGCAGTACTTC.

J is TRBJ1-6 and V is TRBV28; maybe TRBD1 (5 bases). Germline CDR1 reads MDHEN; CDR2 reads SYDVKM. CDR3 size: 16 residues. Trimming cost V 4 bases and J 7 bases, with 17 bases left between them. The DNA for the CDR3 is TGTGCCAGCAGTTCCATCCAGGGTTGGGGAAATTCACCCCTCCACTTT. This translates into CASSSIQGWGNSPLHF.

The chain joins TRBV7-2 to TRBJ2-5, with D perhaps matching TRBD1 (5 bases). The CDR3 spans 14 residues. The V and J ends lost 5 bases and 2 bases respectively, with 12 bases between them. Germline V CDR1 and CDR2: SGHTA, FQGNSA. The CDR3 DNA reads as TGTGCCAGCAGCCCGTACGGACAACAAGAGACCCAGTACTTC. It translates to CASSPYGQQETQYF. The variable domain in full, with the rest retrieved from reference TRBV7-2 and TRBJ2-5, is GAGVSQSPSNKVTEKGKDVELRCDPISGHTALYWYRQSLGQGLEFLIYFQGNSAPDKSGLPSDRFSAERTGGSVSTLTIQRTQQEDSAVYLCASSPYGQQETQYFGPGTRLLVL.

Many counts were recorded for this clonotype. The rearrangement uses TRBV12-3 or TRBV12-4 and TRBJ2-1, with D possibly called TRBD1 or TRBD2 (6 bases each). V gave up 3 bases and J gave up 4 bases, with 13 bases separating them. The CDR3 is 15 amino acids. The CDR3 bases are TGTGCCAGCAGTTTGAGGGGGGACGCATACAATGAGCAGTTCTTC. It translates to CASSLRGDAYNEQFF.

This chain connects TRBV7-2 to TRBJ2-1; TRBD1 matches at 9 bases. The trim removed 5 bases at V and 3 bases at J, leaving 8 bases unmatched. The CDR3 covers 16 residues. Germline CDR1 SGHTA, CDR2 FQGNSA. CDR3 DNA: TGTGCCAGCAGCACCCGACAGGGGGGACACTACAATGAGCAGTTCTTC. Translation gives CASSTRQGGHYNEQFF.

The table lists this clonotype with a few counts. The junction shows a germline mismatch at one end, possibly a read error. This chain uses TRBV12-3 or TRBV12-4 with TRBJ2-4; D may be TRBD2 (7 bases). The CDR3 runs 15 residues. The CDR3 loop reads CASSFRGANKNIRYF. The CDR3 region has the DNA TGTGCCAGCAGTTTTCGGGGGGCCAACAAAAACATTCGGTACTTC.

This clonotype was seen only a few times. The V call is TRBV20-1, the J call TRBJ2-3; 8 bases align to TRBD1. This CDR3 comprises 15 residues. J lost 2 bases, V lost 7 bases, and 11 bases had no gene match. Germline V gene sequence: CDR1 DFQATT, CDR2 SNEGSKA (reference sequence). CDR3 sequence (DNA): TGCAGTGGCAACATCCGGGACAGGCCCACAGATACGCAGTATTTT. Amino acids: CSGNIRDRPTDTQYF.

The V call is TRBV28, the J call TRBJ1-5, with no clear D. This CDR3 comprises 12 residues. The germline V gene encodes CDR1 MDHEN and CDR2 SYDVKM. Deletions cut 7 bases from V and 6 bases from J, with 10 bases between. CDR3 in DNA: TGTGCCAGCACCGGCTTTAGTCAGCCCCAGCATTTT. Translated: CASTGFSQPQHF.

A word on this clonotype: A much larger clone differs from this one at a single base, so this may be a read error. This chain connects TRBV5-1 to TRBJ2-3, with 10 bases lining up with TRBD1. This CDR3 contains 17 residues. Per germline, CDR1 SGHRS and CDR2 YFSETQ. V dropped 2 bases and J dropped 4; count of bases not matched to a gene: 10. The CDR3 nucleotides are TGCGCCAGCAGCTTAGGACAGGGGGGCCATTACGCAGATACGCAGTATTTT. Amino acid sequence: CASSLGQGGHYADTQYF.

This clonotype was seen only a few times. Possible read error: a much larger clone is one base away. The rearrangement links TRBV2 to TRBJ2-1, with TRBD2 as a possible D gene (5 bases). The DNA end is more similar to TRBJ2-7, so the J call may be wrong. Germline assignment: CDR1 SNHLY and CDR2 FYNNEI. The CDR3 totals 16 residues. The CDR3 bases are TGTGCCAGCAGTGACGTTGGCAGACTAACCTACAATGAGCAGTACTTC. The encoded protein is CASSDVGRLTYNEQYF.

This chain uses TRBV5-1 with TRBJ2-1, with TRBD2 identical over 8 bases. Germline CDR1 and CDR2: SGHRS and YFSETQ. With 1 base clipped from V and 7 bases from J, the junction kept 7 bases outside the gene matches. This CDR3 is 15 amino acids long. CDR3 nucleotides: TGCGCCAGCAGCTTGTTCGCCGGGGGGGCGAATGAGCAGTTCTTC. It encodes CASSLFAGGANEQFF.

Remarks on this clonotype: A single base separates this from a much larger clone, so it may be a read error. V gene TRBV7-2 combines with J gene TRBJ1-2; D remains ambiguous. Germline V CDR1 and CDR2: SGHTA, FQGNSA. CDR3 length equals 12 residues. CDR3 DNA sequence: TGTGCCTGCAGCTTAGAATCCTATGGCTACACCTTC. Amino acids: CACSLESYGYTF.

This clonotype occurred a few times. This chain joins TRBV5-1 and TRBJ2-5; 7 bases line up with TRBD1. CDR1 is SGHRS, CDR2 YFSETQ, per germline. V dropped 1 base and J dropped 5; count of bases not matched to a gene: 2. This CDR3 is 13 amino acids long. CDR3 protein: CASSLTGEETQYF. DNA of the CDR3: TGCGCCAGCAGCTTGACAGGGGAGGAGACCCAGTACTTC.

The chain recombines TRBV29-1 with TRBJ2-1; the match to TRBD2 covers 8 bases. With V trimmed by 7 bases and J by 12 bases, 8 bases remained unmatched. The CDR3 has 11 residues. Looked up from germline, CDR1 is SQVTM and CDR2 is ANQGSEA. The CDR3 is CSGGTSVAQFF. CDR3 in DNA: TGCAGCGGAGGGACTAGTGTGGCGCAGTTCTTC.

The chain couples TRBV10-3 to TRBJ2-1; TRBD2 matches 11 bases. This CDR3 is built from 15 residues. Germline V gives CDR1 ENHRY, CDR2 SYGVKD. J was trimmed by 7 bases and V by 7 bases; bases with no gene match: 9. CDR3 DNA: TGTGCCATCACCCAAGGTAGCGGGGGGGCGAATGAGCAGTTCTTC. As protein: CAITQGSGGANEQFF.